One and the same sample provided the 32 T cell receptor beta chains below, sequenced in a study of response to subunit inactivated influenza vaccine. TCRdb passed the RT-PCR reads through MiXCR, listing each CDR3 protein once. This sample carries more than 550,000 distinct CDR3 sequences, approximately 11% of them seen once, and the ten largest clones take approximately 11%. The same sample was also used in a study of T cells expressing NK-cell markers. As that report states: The authors made TCR beta cDNA libraries by 5'RACE template switching. This switching added a universal primer site and UMIs.

Material: PBMCs from blood, obtained on the day of vaccination. All receptors derive from a man over 45 who received an inactivated influenza vaccine.

J is TRBJ2-3 and V is TRBV7-2; no clear D gene. Germline V lookup: CDR1 SGHTA, CDR2 FQGNSA. CDR3 length: 15 residues. V lost 3 bases and J lost 2, with 12 bases in between. CDR3 region: CASSFLGHNTDTQYF. The CDR3 coding sequence is TGTGCCAGCAGCTTTCTGGGTCATAACACAGATACGCAGTATTTT.

To note about this clonotype: One base away lies a much larger clone, so this may be a sequencing read error. This sequence joins TRBV20-1 and TRBJ2-7; 11 bases map to TRBD2. The CDR3 runs 16 residues. Germline V gene data show CDR1 as DFQATT and CDR2 as SNEGSKA (reference sequence). Here the CDR3 reads CCARRPGLAVTYEQYF. In nucleotides, the CDR3 is TGCTGTGCTAGACGACCGGGACTAGCGGTGACCTACGAGCAGTACTTC.

The gene calls are TRBV12-3 or TRBV12-4 and TRBJ1-5; 7 nucleotides match TRBD1. The CDR3 has 15 residues. The trim removed 5 bases at V and 3 bases at J, leaving 7 bases unmatched. This CDR3 reads CASSPGQNYNQPQHF. The CDR3 bases are TGTGCCAGCAGTCCGGGACAGAATTACAATCAGCCCCAGCATTTT.

The chain employs TRBV24-1 and TRBJ1-5; possible D gene TRBD1, 5 bases. Germline V gives CDR1 KGHDR, CDR2 SFDVKD. The CDR3 is 18 amino acids. The V end lost 0 bases, the J end lost 1 base, and 15 bases lay between the germline ends. CDR3: CATSDLRGREGSNQPQHF. DNA for the CDR3: TGTGCCACCAGTGATTTGCGTGGCAGGGAAGGGAGCAATCAGCCCCAGCATTTT.

This clonotype was observed many times. The chain couples TRBV9 to TRBJ1-1; no clear D. The CDR3 runs to 15 residues. Trimming removed 0 bases at V and 1 base at J, with 10 bases between. In germline, CDR1 is SGDLS, CDR2 YYNGEE. For the CDR3, the DNA is TGTGCCAGCAGCGTAGGTCTCGCACGGAACACTGAAGCTTTCTTT. This gives the protein CASSVGLARNTEAFF.

This clonotype was counted a few times. In DNA form, the CDR3 reads TGTGCCAGCAGCTTTACGGGAGAGGAGACCCAGTACTTC. The encoded protein is CASSFTGEETQYF. This chain links TRBV7-2 with TRBJ2-5, with a possible D match to TRBD2 (6 bases). Germline V CDR1 and CDR2: SGHTA, FQGNSA. The ends were cut back, 3 bases at V and 5 bases at J, with 10 bases in the middle. CDR3 length equals 13 residues.

The V gene is TRBV15, the J gene TRBJ2-5; D may be TRBD2 (6 bases). CDR1 and CDR2 from the germline V gene are LNHNV and YYDKDF (reference sequence). V gave up 6 bases and J gave up 2 bases, with 10 bases separating them. The CDR3 extends over 13 amino acids. The CDR3 loop reads CATRHGSQETQYF. As DNA, the CDR3 is TGTGCCACCAGACACGGGAGTCAAGAGACCCAGTACTTC.

The table lists this clonotype with many counts. The chain uses TRBV15 and TRBJ2-2, with a weak D call TRBD2 (6 bases). The CDR3 is 15 amino acids. The V and J ends lost 3 bases and 6 bases respectively, with 14 bases between them. Germline CDR1 LNHNV, CDR2 YYDKDF (reference sequence). CDR3 sequence reads: CATSRDLGGAGELFF. The CDR3 nucleotides are TGTGCCACCAGCAGGGACCTTGGAGGGGCCGGGGAGCTGTTTTTT.

The sample holds a few counts of this clonotype. The rearrangement uses TRBV6-1 and TRBJ2-6; tentatively, D is TRBD1 (5 bases). V shed 6 bases and J shed 2 bases, with 14 bases lying between them. The CDR3 has 16 residues. Per germline, CDR1 MNHNS and CDR2 SASEGT. This CDR3 is CASSSDSRPGANVLTF. CDR3 bases: TGTGCCAGCAGCTCTGACAGTCGTCCTGGGGCCAACGTCCTGACTTTC.

DNA of the CDR3: TGTGCCAGCAGTTACTCGATGTGGGGATCTAGCACAGATACGCAGTATTTT. The encoded protein is CASSYSMWGSSTDTQYF. The V gene is TRBV6-5, the J gene TRBJ2-3; no reliable D call. Between the trimmed V and J ends, which lost 0 bases and 0 bases, there was a span of 13 bases. The CDR3 has 17 residues. CDR1 and CDR2 from the germline V gene are MNHEY and SVGAGI.

This clonotype occurred many times. The chain couples TRBV11-2 to TRBJ2-1, with 10 bases fitting TRBD2. Per germline, CDR1 SGHAT and CDR2 FQNNGV. The J segment lost 2 bases and the V segment lost 0 bases, leaving 4 bases of the junction unmatched. The CDR3 spans 17 residues. CDR3 coding DNA: TGTGCCAGCAGCTTAGATCTGAGCGGGGGGGCCTACAATGAGCAGTTCTTC. Its protein product is CASSLDLSGGAYNEQFF.

With regard to this clonotype: A read error is possible here, since a much larger clone lies one base away. The chain links TRBV25-1 to TRBJ2-1; perhaps TRBD2 as D (5 bases). The CDR3 is 15 amino acids. Germline-derived CDR1 and CDR2 are MGHDK and SYGVNS. Here the CDR3 DNA reads TGTGCCAGCGGTGAACTGGGAGAAGGATGGAATGAGCAGTTCTTC. Residues: CASGELGEGWNEQFF.

This clonotype was counted ten times or more. V usage is TRBV20-1 and J usage is TRBJ2-3; no clear D gene. There are 14 residues in the CDR3. CDR1 and CDR2 from the germline V gene are DFQATT and SNEGSKA (reference sequence). V was shortened by 3 bases and J by 6 bases, with 16 bases between the two germline ends. The CDR3 DNA follows: TGCAGTGCTAGGCGGCTAGAGTACGCGGATACGCAGTATTTT. It specifies CSARRLEYADTQYF.

This sequence joins TRBV20-1 and TRBJ2-7; D possibly matches TRBD1 or TRBD2 (5 bases each). The germline V gene encodes CDR1 DFQATT and CDR2 SNEGSKA (reference sequence). The CDR3 runs 11 residues. V was trimmed by 7 bases and J by 4 bases, leaving 11 bases between them. CDR3 nucleotides: TGCAGTGGGGATGGGGGTTACGAGCAGTACTTC. It codes for CSGDGGYEQYF.

The table lists this clonotype with a few counts. The V and J genes are TRBV24-1 and TRBJ2-3; no clear D. Deletions cut 2 bases from V and 1 base from J, with 9 bases between. The CDR3 is made up of 15 amino acids. CDR1 and CDR2 from the germline V gene are KGHDR and SFDVKD. The CDR3: CATSDSRLRTDTQYF. CDR3 sequence (DNA): TGTGCCACCAGTGATTCGCGCTTGCGCACAGATACGCAGTATTTT.

This clonotype was recorded a few times. The V and J genes are TRBV6-2 or TRBV6-3 and TRBJ2-1; D is possibly TRBD2 (5 bases). The ends were cut back, 6 bases at V and 1 base at J, with 13 bases in the middle. The CDR3 totals 15 residues. The germline CDR1 and CDR2 sequences are MNHEY and SVGEGT. The CDR3 sequence: CASSPSPTSYNEQFF. The CDR3 nucleotides read TGTGCCAGCAGCCCTAGCCCAACATCCTACAATGAGCAGTTCTTC.

The chain uses TRBV3-1 and TRBJ2-1; 8 bases line up with TRBD1. Germline V gene data show CDR1 as LGHDT and CDR2 as YNNKEL (reference sequence). This CDR3 has 18 amino acids. Trimming removed 3 bases from V and 6 bases from J; junction bases left unmatched: 16. CDR3 in DNA: TGTGCCAGCAGCCAGGCTCCAGGGGGCGCAACCCTGGGCAATGAGCAGTTCTTC. This sequence encodes CASSQAPGGATLGNEQFF.

This clonotype showed up just a few times. The chain has TRBV7-2 and TRBJ2-7; D is perhaps TRBD2 (6 bases). V was shortened by 5 bases and J by 3 bases, with 14 bases between the two germline ends. Germline values: CDR1 SGHTA, CDR2 FQGNSA. This CDR3 spans 14 amino acids. The CDR3 DNA reads as TGTGCCAGCAGCCTTCAGAGGACTAACTACGAGCAGTACTTC. Protein product: CASSLQRTNYEQYF. Full variable domain (remainder filled in from reference TRBV7-2 and TRBJ2-7): GAGVSQSPSNKVTEKGKDVELRCDPISGHTALYWYRQSLGQGLEFLIYFQGNSAPDKSGLPSDRFSAERTGGSVSTLTIQRTQQEDSAVYLCASSLQRTNYEQYFGPGTRLTVT.

This clonotype was seen a handful of times. The rearrangement joins TRBV20-1 to TRBJ2-2, with 9 bases lining up with TRBD2. The ends lost 1 base at V and 4 bases at J; junction bases unmatched: 7. Germline V gene sequence: CDR1 DFQATT, CDR2 SNEGSKA (reference sequence). CDR3 length: 16 amino acids. CDR3 bases: TGCAGTGCTAGAGTCTTAGCGGGAGATGGCACCGGGGAGCTGTTTTTT. The encoded protein is CSARVLAGDGTGELFF.

DNA of the CDR3: TGTGCCAGCAGTTACCTGGGACTAGCGGGACTAGAGGGGGAGACCCAGTACTTC. Encoded protein: CASSYLGLAGLEGETQYF. The chain is built from TRBV28 and TRBJ2-5, with TRBD2 matching 13 bases. CDR3 length: 18 residues. CDR1 is MDHEN and CDR2 is SYDVKM in the germline V gene. J gave up 5 bases and V 4 bases, and 13 bases lay outside the gene matches.

The CDR3 DNA reads as TGTGCCAGCAGTTTCTACGGGAGGGCCTCCGAGCAGTACTTC. This translates into CASSFYGRASEQYF. The V gene is TRBV28, the J gene TRBJ2-7; TRBD2 matches 8 bases. J lost 6 bases, V lost 3 bases, and 7 bases had no gene match. The germline V gene has CDR1 MDHEN and CDR2 SYDVKM. CDR3 length: 14 amino acids.

This clonotype was counted between two and nine times. The chain joins TRBV5-4 to TRBJ2-5; the match to TRBD2 covers 8 bases. Per germline, CDR1 SGHNT and CDR2 YYREEE (reference sequence). Unmatched junction bases numbered 3, after V lost 1 base and J lost 4 bases. The CDR3 loop spans 14 amino acids. Here the CDR3 DNA reads TGTGCCAGCAGCTTGTACGCGGGAGGAGAGACCCAGTACTTC. Its protein is CASSLYAGGETQYF.

V and J are TRBV13 and TRBJ2-7; 7 bases fit TRBD2. Trimming removed 3 bases from V and 6 bases from J; junction bases left unmatched: 14. This CDR3 is 16 amino acids long. The germline V gene encodes CDR1 PRHDT and CDR2 FYEKMQ (reference sequence). CDR3 residues: CASSFQGTTRFGEQYF. The CDR3 DNA follows: TGTGCCAGCAGCTTCCAAGGGACTACGCGATTCGGCGAGCAGTACTTC.

The chain carries TRBV15 and TRBJ2-7; 8 bases map to TRBD1. Losses at the gene ends were 3 bases for V and 2 bases for J; bases not matched to a gene: 6. Germline V CDR1 and CDR2: LNHNV, YYDKDF (reference sequence). The CDR3 spans 15 residues. CDR3 nucleotides: TGTGCCACCAGCAGGGAACCGGGACAGGCCTACGAGCAGTACTTC. Amino acid sequence: CATSREPGQAYEQYF.

The CDR3 is CASSQGWRGTGELFF. Written as DNA, the CDR3 is TGCGCCAGCAGCCAAGGGTGGAGGGGCACCGGGGAGCTGTTTTTT. The chain couples TRBV4-1 to TRBJ2-2; a weak D match, TRBD2 (6 bases). This CDR3 is 15 amino acids long. CDR1 and CDR2 (germline): MGHRA, YSYEKL. The V gene lost 1 base and the J gene lost 4 bases, with 10 bases spanning the gap.

Only a few counts were recorded for this clonotype. The CDR3: CSAISSGPDTQYF. The CDR3, as DNA: TGCAGTGCTATTTCTAGCGGTCCAGATACGCAGTATTTT. The genes are TRBV20-1 and TRBJ2-3; 7 bases align to TRBD2. The CDR3 is 13 amino acids. The V gene end was trimmed by 4 bases and the J gene end by 4 bases; junction bases not matched to a gene: 5. Germline loops: CDR1 DFQATT, CDR2 SNEGSKA (reference sequence).

In this sample, this clonotype turned up a few times. The rearrangement joins TRBV20-1 to TRBJ2-1, with D uncertain. CDR1 is DFQATT and CDR2 is SNEGSKA in the germline V gene (reference sequence). The length of the CDR3 is 12 residues. The V and J ends lost 4 bases and 2 bases respectively, with 6 bases between them. The CDR3 reads CSATKTYNEQFF. The CDR3 coding sequence is TGCAGTGCTACCAAGACCTACAATGAGCAGTTCTTC.

This chain joins TRBV29-1 and TRBJ2-3; the D is unclear. V was pared by 8 bases and J by 2 bases, with 11 bases between. CDR1 is SQVTM and CDR2 is ANQGSEA in the germline V gene. The CDR3 is made up of 12 amino acids. CDR3 in amino acids: CSHERFTDTQYF. The DNA of the CDR3 is TGCAGCCATGAGCGATTCACAGATACGCAGTATTTT.

This clonotype turned up a few times. The chain links TRBV30 to TRBJ1-1; 7 bases align to TRBD1. CDR3 length: 14 amino acids. Per germline, CDR1 GTSNPN and CDR2 SVGIG (reference sequence). With 3 bases clipped from V and 4 bases from J, the junction kept 8 bases outside the gene matches. CDR3 amino acids: CAWRGTGTATEAFF. CDR3 coding DNA: TGTGCCTGGAGGGGGACCGGGACAGCCACTGAAGCTTTCTTT.

This clonotype was seen only a few times. This chain connects TRBV29-1 to TRBJ1-1; D call uncertain. Germline CDR1 is SQVTM and CDR2 is ANQGSEA. The V and J ends lost 7 bases and 4 bases respectively, with 19 bases between them. This CDR3 is built from 14 residues. As DNA, the CDR3 is TGCAGCGATCGAGGGAGCCTCCCGGGCACTGAAGCTTTCTTT. Translating gives CSDRGSLPGTEAFF.

The rearrangement links TRBV5-6 to TRBJ1-1; 9 bases are shared with TRBD1. Germline CDR1 reads SGHDT; CDR2 reads YYEEEE. CDR3 length equals 15 residues. Trimming cost V 2 bases and J 1 base; bases outside gene matches: 3. The CDR3 DNA sequence: TGTGCCAGCAGCTTACAGGGGGCCTGGAACACTGAAGCTTTCTTT. Translation: CASSLQGAWNTEAFF. The full variable domain, its missing parts supplied by reference TRBV5-6 and TRBJ1-1, is DAGVTQSPTHLIKTRGQQVTLRCSPKSGHDTVSWYQQALGQGPQFIFQYYEEEERQRGNFPDRFSGHQFPNYSSELNVNALLLGDSALYLCASSLQGAWNTEAFFGQGTRLTVV.

This clonotype was seen more than once but under ten times. The CDR3 protein is CASTSTADYGYTF. In DNA form, the CDR3 reads TGTGCCAGCACTTCGACGGCAGACTATGGCTACACCTTC. This chain uses TRBV12-3 or TRBV12-4 with TRBJ1-2; D uncertain. The germline V and J ends were trimmed by 7 bases and 3 bases, with 12 bases remaining between them. The CDR3 covers 13 residues.